These 3 T cell receptor beta chains originate from one sample sequenced in a study of T cell responses to AZD1222 COVID-19 vaccine. Method: immunoSEQ multiplex PCR; TCRdb's copy keeps in-frame clones and lacks some. The sample carries about 18,000 clones, about nine tenths recorded once. The material was peripheral blood, obtained 28 days after the second AZD1222 dose. These receptors were obtained from an adult who received the AZD1222 COVID-19 vaccine.

The gene calls are TRBV28 and TRBJ1-1; 12 bases are shared with TRBD1. Losses at the gene ends were 3 bases for V and 11 bases for J; bases not matched to a gene: 4. The germline gives CDR1 MDHEN, CDR2 SYDVKM. The CDR3 runs to 13 residues. CDR3: CASSFGDRGLAFF. CDR3 bases: TGTGCCAGCAGTTTTGGGGACAGGGGGCTTGCTTTCTTT.

This clone was seen a few times. This chain connects TRBV2 to TRBJ2-1, with D perhaps TRBD2 (6 bases). V was trimmed by 8 bases and J by 5 bases, leaving 10 bases between them. Germline V gene sequence: CDR1 SNHLY, CDR2 FYNNEI. This CDR3 comprises 12 residues. CDR3 amino acids: CASEGLHNEQFF. The CDR3, as DNA: TGTGCCAGCGAGGGACTTCACAATGAGCAGTTCTTC.

The sample holds a few counts of this clone. V and J are TRBV5-5 and TRBJ2-5; D is unclear. Germline lookup yields CDR1 SGHKS and CDR2 YYEKEE (reference sequence). This CDR3 has 16 residues. V lost 0 bases and J 5 bases, leaving 17 bases between the germline ends. Written as DNA, the CDR3 is TGTGCCAGCAGCTTGGAGGGATTCGTTGATCAGGAGACCCAGTACTTC. Protein product: CASSLEGFVDQETQYF.